This TCR beta chain stems from a study of somatic mutations in cytotoxic T cells in rheumatoid arthritis. This CDR3 comprises 14 residues. Per germline, CDR1 MNHEY and CDR2 SVGAGI. Trimming removed 0 bases from V and 3 bases from J, with 8 bases in between. Profiled with immunoSEQ multiplex PCR; TCRdb holds only in-frame clones, not every one. The sample shows about 20,000 clones, about 85% of them seen only once. This clone came up once. This clonotype originated in an adult with rheumatoid arthritis. Material for sequencing was CD8+ T cells sorted from blood. V usage is TRBV6-5 and J usage is TRBJ1-1; D is perhaps TRBD1 (5 bases). The CDR3 sequence: CASSYSRGDTEAFF. As DNA, the CDR3 is TGTGCCAGCAGTTACTCTCGGGGGGACACTGAAGCTTTCTTT.